This is a list of T cell receptor beta chains from one sample in a study of OX40 agonist ivuxolimab in advanced cancers. Some clones are missing from TCRdb's copy, which holds only in-frame ones; the method was immunoSEQ multiplex PCR. The repertoire holds roughly 40,000 clones, 65% to 85% seen once, with around 23% in the top ten. The source material was CD4+ or CD8+ T cells sorted from blood, sampled in a trial of the OX40 agonist ivuxolimab. The receptor source for this set is an adult with an advanced solid tumor such as melanoma, head and neck, liver or kidney cancer. Each CDR3 is given with its conserved first and last residue. D genes are given only for firm matches. Clone size is shown for a subset of rows, as once, few, many or a class of expanded clone.

d_call: .
v_call: TRBV6-4
clone_size: .
j_call: TRBJ1-2
cdr3_nt: TGTGCCAGCCGCCGGGGGCTGGGCTATGGCTACACCTTC
cdr3_aa: CASRRGLGYGYTF

d_call: TRBD1
v_call: TRBV19
clone_size: .
j_call: TRBJ2-7
cdr3_nt: TGTGCCAGCAGGGACAGTAGCTCCTACGAGCAGTACTTC
cdr3_aa: CASRDSSSYEQYF

d_call: .
v_call: TRBV5-1
clone_size: .
j_call: TRBJ2-4
cdr3_nt: TGCGCCAGCGGCAAGGAGGGCCTCCCGGGGGACATTCAGTACTTC
cdr3_aa: CASGKEGLPGDIQYF

d_call: .
v_call: TRBV7-8
clone_size: .
j_call: TRBJ2-7
cdr3_nt: TGTGCCAGCAGCGTAGGGGACAACACCTACGAGCAGTACTTC
cdr3_aa: CASSVGDNTYEQYF

d_call: .
v_call: TRBV15
clone_size: .
j_call: TRBJ2-5
cdr3_nt: TGTGCCACCAGCAGAGGGCTCGAAGAGACCCAGTACTTC
cdr3_aa: CATSRGLEETQYF

d_call: TRBD1
v_call: TRBV6-5
clone_size: .
j_call: TRBJ2-7
cdr3_nt: TGTGCCAGCAGTTACACAGGACAGGGATACTCCTACGAGCAGTACTTC
cdr3_aa: CASSYTGQGYSYEQYF

d_call: .
v_call: TRBV2
clone_size: .
j_call: TRBJ1-3
cdr3_nt: TGTGCCAGCAGTGAGGTCCGGGGGGCTGGAAACACCATATATTTT
cdr3_aa: CASSEVRGAGNTIYF

d_call: .
v_call: TRBV2
clone_size: few
j_call: TRBJ1-5
cdr3_nt: TGTGCCAGCAGAGGACACCAGACTCATCAGCCCCAGCATTTT
cdr3_aa: CASRGHQTHQPQHF

d_call: .
v_call: TRBV6-1
clone_size: .
j_call: TRBJ1-2
cdr3_nt: TGTGCCAGCAGCGCCCTGGAGGGCGGCTATGGCTACACCTTC
cdr3_aa: CASSALEGGYGYTF

d_call: .
v_call: TRBV28
clone_size: .
j_call: TRBJ1-1
cdr3_nt: TGTGCCAGCAGTGAAACGGGGACTGAAGCTTTCTTT
cdr3_aa: CASSETGTEAFF

d_call: TRBD1
v_call: TRBV2
clone_size: .
j_call: TRBJ2-7
cdr3_nt: TGTGCCAGCAGTGTGACCGGGACAGGATTGGGGCAGTACTTC
cdr3_aa: CASSVTGTGLGQYF

d_call: .
v_call: TRBV5-6
clone_size: .
j_call: TRBJ1-4
cdr3_nt: TGTGCCAGCAGCCTCCGGGACAAGTCTAATGAAAAACTGTTTTTT
cdr3_aa: CASSLRDKSNEKLFF

d_call: TRBD1
v_call: TRBV25-1
clone_size: .
j_call: TRBJ1-2
cdr3_nt: TGTGCCAGCAGTGGCACAGGGGATCTCACTGGTGGCTACACCTTC
cdr3_aa: CASSGTGDLTGGYTF

d_call: TRBD1
v_call: TRBV10-3
clone_size: .
j_call: TRBJ2-1
cdr3_nt: TGTGCCATCAGAGACAGGGGGAACAATGAGCAGTTCTTC
cdr3_aa: CAIRDRGNNEQFF

d_call: .
v_call: TRBV15
clone_size: .
j_call: TRBJ1-6
cdr3_nt: TGTGCCACCAGCAGAGCGTGGGGTAATTCACCCCTCCACTTT
cdr3_aa: CATSRAWGNSPLHF